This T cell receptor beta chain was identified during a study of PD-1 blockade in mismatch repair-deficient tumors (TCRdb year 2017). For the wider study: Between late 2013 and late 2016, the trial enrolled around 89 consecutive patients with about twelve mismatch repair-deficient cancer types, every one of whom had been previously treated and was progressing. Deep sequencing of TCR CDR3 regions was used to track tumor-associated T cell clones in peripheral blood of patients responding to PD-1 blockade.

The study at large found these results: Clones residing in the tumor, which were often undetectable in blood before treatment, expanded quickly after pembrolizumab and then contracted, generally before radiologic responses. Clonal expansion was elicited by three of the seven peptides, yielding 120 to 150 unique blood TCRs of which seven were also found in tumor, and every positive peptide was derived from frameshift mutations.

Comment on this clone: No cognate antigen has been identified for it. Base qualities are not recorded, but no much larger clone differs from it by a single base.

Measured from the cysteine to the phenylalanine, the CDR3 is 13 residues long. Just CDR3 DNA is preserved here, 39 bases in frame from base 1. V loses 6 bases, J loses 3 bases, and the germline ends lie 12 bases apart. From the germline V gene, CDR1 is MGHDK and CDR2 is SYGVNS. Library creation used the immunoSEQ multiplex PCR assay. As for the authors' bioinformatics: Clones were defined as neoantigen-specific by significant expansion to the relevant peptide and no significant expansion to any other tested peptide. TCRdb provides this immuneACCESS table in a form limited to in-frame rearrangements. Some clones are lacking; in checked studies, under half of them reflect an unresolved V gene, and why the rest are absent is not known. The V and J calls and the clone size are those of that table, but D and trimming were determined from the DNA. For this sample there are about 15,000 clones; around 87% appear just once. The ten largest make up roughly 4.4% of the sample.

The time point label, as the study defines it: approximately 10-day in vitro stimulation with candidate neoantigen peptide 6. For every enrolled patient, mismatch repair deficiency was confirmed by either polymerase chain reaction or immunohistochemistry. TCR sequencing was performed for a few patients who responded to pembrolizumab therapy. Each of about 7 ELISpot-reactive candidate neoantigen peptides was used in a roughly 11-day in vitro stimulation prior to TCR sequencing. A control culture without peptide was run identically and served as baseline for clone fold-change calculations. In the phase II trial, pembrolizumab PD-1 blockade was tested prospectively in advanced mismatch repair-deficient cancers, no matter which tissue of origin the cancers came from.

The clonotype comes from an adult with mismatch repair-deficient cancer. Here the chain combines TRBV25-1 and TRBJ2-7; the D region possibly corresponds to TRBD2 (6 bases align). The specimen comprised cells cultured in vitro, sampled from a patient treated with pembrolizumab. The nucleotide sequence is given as TGTGCCAGCAGGAGACTAGTACGCTACGAGCAGTACTTC. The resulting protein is CASRRLVRYEQYF.